This TCR beta chain was captured by sequencing in a study of blood T cells in healthy people across ages. Study outcomes and limitations: Naive and antigen-experienced cells could not be conclusively compared, given unsorted PBMCs.

As to this clonotype: Its antigen remains unidentified.

PCR was performed a second time for about 6 to 12 cycles using a sample-barcoded 5' primer and a J-beta primer mix. Tags on each cDNA molecule came from a template-switch adaptor with 12 random nucleotides. MiXCR was run by TCRdb on the 5' RACE reads, yielding one entry per CDR3 protein. The table lists almost 800,000 distinct CDR3 sequences, about 62% of them singletons, with around 20% in the top ten. Germline CDR1 reads MNHEY; CDR2 reads SMNVEV (reference sequence). The junction had 8 bases not matched to a gene; V was cut back by 5 bases and J by 7 bases. This CDR3 is built from 13 residues. The chain employs TRBV27 and TRBJ2-7, with TRBD1 matching 7 bases. This clonotype was sampled from a man aged 30 to 39 in good health. The specimen was blood. In DNA form, the CDR3 reads TGTGCCAGCAGTCCAACAGGGGTCGGGGAGCAGTACTTC. This sequence encodes CASSPTGVGEQYF.